The present entry profiles one T cell receptor (beta chain) with its context. The antigen is undetermined. Vbeta (60) and Jbeta (13) primers were used in the PCR. Per the original methods: Later work found 80 million or so unique TCR beta chains, with about 10 million shared. Assay used: immunoSEQ multiplex PCR; TCRdb lists only in-frame clones, some missing. The D gene and trimming were derived from the DNA, and the V and J assignments and clone size from that table. The sample holds 160,000 or so clones. There are 14 residues in the CDR3. The ends were cut back, 4 bases at V and 6 bases at J, with 16 bases in the middle. The germline gives CDR1 MDHEN, CDR2 SYDVKM. The data are from a study of cytomegalovirus exposure and HLA in healthy donors. General study findings and limits: Specificity of a few CMV-associated chains for CMV antigens was verified in vitro.

This chain joins TRBV28 and TRBJ2-7, with D unclear. The sequencing input was PBMCs. The source is a man in his thirties or forties in good health and CMV-seronegative. CDR3 sequence: CASSSSGLVGEQYF. In DNA form, the CDR3 reads TGTGCCAGCAGTTCTTCTGGGCTGGTAGGCGAGCAGTACTTC.